A single sample is the source of the 4 T cell receptor beta chains below, sequenced in a study of T cells in tumors after PD-1 blockade. Libraries were prepared by immunoSEQ multiplex PCR; TCRdb keeps only in-frame clonotypes and omits some of them. This sample has about 33,000 clones, with around 80% found just once. The sequenced sample was PBMCs, obtained before anti-PD-1 treatment. The receptors were sampled from a human donor with basal cell carcinoma.

This clone was observed a handful of times. The chain employs TRBV6-2 or TRBV6-3 and TRBJ1-5; 9 nucleotides match TRBD1. The CDR3 is 17 amino acids. Germline loops: CDR1 MNHEY, CDR2 SVGEGT. J gave up 3 bases and V 5 bases, and 11 bases lay outside the gene matches. The chain's CDR3 is CASSDYDRGSDNQPQHF. DNA of the CDR3: TGTGCCAGCAGTGACTACGACAGGGGGTCCGACAATCAGCCCCAGCATTTT.

V gene TRBV19 combines with J gene TRBJ1-5; D unresolved. From germline, CDR1 is LNHDA and CDR2 SQIVND (reference sequence). V was shortened by 4 bases and J by 4 bases, with 8 bases between the two germline ends. The CDR3 contains 13 residues. This chain's CDR3 is CASSTQKNQPQHF. The CDR3 bases are TGTGCCAGTAGTACTCAAAAGAATCAGCCCCAGCATTTT.

The V call is TRBV28, the J call TRBJ1-5, with 10 bases aligning to TRBD1. Germline trimming cut 5 bases from V and 7 bases from J; bases unmatched to any gene: 5. Germline loops: CDR1 MDHEN, CDR2 SYDVKM. The CDR3 contains 14 residues. CDR3 DNA sequence: TGTGCCAGCAGTCCGGGGACAGGGGAACAGCCCCAGCATTTT. Translated: CASSPGTGEQPQHF.

This rearrangement joins TRBV6-2 or TRBV6-3 to TRBJ1-6; 10 positions agree with TRBD1. J lost 8 bases, V lost 5 bases, and 9 bases had no gene match. The CDR3 spans 16 residues. Per germline, CDR1 MNHEY and CDR2 SVGEGT. In DNA, the CDR3 is TGTGCCAGCAGTGGGGGTACGGACAGGGGGTATTCACCCCTCCACTTT. Amino acid sequence: CASSGGTDRGYSPLHF.